The rows below give T cell receptor beta chains drawn from one sample of a study of regulatory T cells in long-lasting Graves disease. TCRdb called the multiplex PCR reads again in MiXCR, with one record for every CDR3 protein. The sample lists 650,000 to 850,000 distinct CDR3 sequences, approximately 29% occurring once. The specimen was peripheral blood mononuclear cells (PBMCs), collected when the disease was refractory, from a patient treated with antithyroid drugs. The receptors here all came from a female donor with Graves disease. CDR3s include the opening cysteine and the closing phenylalanine or tryptophan. Size values are once, few and many counts, or a class for expanded clones, and some rows have none.

many TRBJ2-2 TRBV12-3/TRBV12-4 13 CASSLLRGGELFF
- TRBJ1-1 TRBV30 14 CAWSGTPMNTEAFF
- TRBJ1-1 TRBV30 13 CAWSVQGGAEAFF
few TRBJ1-2 TRBV28 13 CASMVGTSYGYTF
- TRBJ2-5 TRBV27 16 CASSNGLAGFQETQYF
- TRBJ1-1 TRBV5-1 15 CASSLGQGGYTEAFF
few TRBJ1-1 TRBV3-1 14 CASSQVQVNTEAFF
- TRBJ1-1 TRBV29-1 10 CSVDPTRAFF
many TRBJ2-5 TRBV19 13 CASSPTRWETQYF
- TRBJ2-5 TRBV30 11 CAWSTRETQYF
many TRBJ2-5 TRBV11-2 17 CASSLVGLAENQETQYF
few TRBJ1-2 TRBV5-1 15 CASSSPTENNYGYTF
- TRBJ2-1 TRBV7-3 11 CASSAGTRKFF
few TRBJ1-2 TRBV29-1 13 CSVTEDRVYGYTF
many TRBJ1-4 TRBV27 14 CASRVLGGDEKLFF
few TRBJ1-4 TRBV14 16 CASSQPSGQANEKLFF
few TRBJ1-4 TRBV7-2 14 CASSQGRSNEKLFF
few TRBJ1-1 TRBV28 15 CASSSAATFGREAFF
few TRBJ2-2 TRBV7-9 14 CASSLDRATGELFF
- TRBJ2-5 TRBV29-1 15 CSAPTPGELQETQYF
many TRBJ1-5 TRBV7-2 15 CASSASGPSNQPQHF
few TRBJ2-3 TRBV3-1 16 CASSLGRQISTDTQYF
many TRBJ1-1 TRBV27 14 CASSFGTGNTEAFF
few TRBJ1-1 TRBV10-3 15 CAISESGRLNTEAFF
- TRBJ1-5 TRBV7-9 15 CASSSGGSPNQPQHF
- TRBJ2-1 TRBV11-2 12 CASTGGYNEQFF
many TRBJ2-6 TRBV6-1 16 CASSVGQGTGANVLTF
- TRBJ1-1 TRBV7-9 16 CASSTPRVNLNTEAFF
- TRBJ2-7 TRBV11-2 14 CASSLGSDGTEQYF
few TRBJ1-2 TRBV11-2 13 CASSSGQGLGYTF
few TRBJ1-6 TRBV12-3/TRBV12-4 14 CASSLYTINSPLHF
- TRBJ2-2 TRBV7-9 18 CASSPTGGGPRNTGELFF
few TRBJ1-1 TRBV29-1 15 CSVEGVGTANTEAFF
few TRBJ1-5 TRBV6-1 15 CASRGTGGLNQPQHF
- TRBJ1-2 TRBV5-1 15 CASSLEFSGVNGYTF
- TRBJ1-2 TRBV27 13 CASSLIRAGGYTF
- TRBJ2-7 TRBV29-1 12 CSALSNDYEQYF
- TRBJ2-5 TRBV12-3/TRBV12-4 14 CASSQGPLPETQYF
- TRBJ1-2 TRBV27 14 CASSAGILGYGYTF
few TRBJ2-7 TRBV2 12 CASSEDVYEQYF
- TRBJ2-7 TRBV20-1 14 CSARGPGTSAEQYF
- TRBJ1-2 TRBV20-1 13 CSAPLTGGSGYTF
few TRBJ1-2 TRBV27 13 CASRNRGGYGYTF
few TRBJ1-2 TRBV3-1 16 CASSLASTGVRYGYTF
few TRBJ2-7 TRBV6-1 15 CASSVRQVRLYEQYF
few TRBJ2-7 TRBV20-1 13 CRNIHRGSYEQYF
- TRBJ2-4 TRBV28 18 CASSRRGRDPLAKNIQYF
many TRBJ2-2 TRBV6-1 15 CASSLRDRGTGELFF
few TRBJ2-7 TRBV10-3 16 CAITEGAGEFPYEQYF
- TRBJ2-3 TRBV20-1 15 CSARPLGTRKDTQYF
- TRBJ2-7 TRBV4-1 15 CASSQEGRGQYEQYF
- TRBJ1-2 TRBV4-1 16 CASSQLDRVRNYGYTF